A selection of T cell receptor beta chains follows, all from one sample in a study of OX40 agonist ivuxolimab in advanced cancers. Sequencing used immunoSEQ multiplex PCR; TCRdb keeps in-frame clones, though not all of them. Seen here are roughly 66,000 clones, 80% observed once, and the top ten hold 1.2%. Here the sequenced sample was CD4+ or CD8+ T cells sorted from blood, taken in a trial of the OX40 agonist ivuxolimab. The source of these receptors is an adult with an advanced solid tumor such as melanoma, head and neck, liver or kidney cancer. The CDR3 runs from the conserved cysteine through the conserved F or W. The D gene is left open where the match is weak. Clone size appears in some rows only: once, few, many, or a class for an expanded clone.

>once|TRBV25-1|-|TRBJ2-3
CASSEGLTPDTQYF
TGTGCCAGCAGTGAAGGACTAACTCCAGATACGCAGTATTTT
>-|TRBV7-9|-|TRBJ2-2
CASSGKGGSTGELFF
TGTGCCAGCAGTGGGAAAGGGGGTTCCACCGGGGAGCTGTTTTTT
>-|TRBV18|TRBD1|TRBJ2-7
CASSPKWDSEQYF
TGTGCCAGCTCACCAAAATGGGACAGCGAGCAGTACTTC
>-|TRBV7-6|TRBD2|TRBJ2-3
CASSLSGTNTDTQYF
TGTGCCAGCAGCTTATCCGGGACTAACACAGATACGCAGTATTTT
>-|TRBV18|-|TRBJ2-6
CASSTGQGRGANVLTF
TGTGCCAGCTCTACCGGTCAGGGACGGGGGGCCAACGTCCTGACTTTC
>-|TRBV6-1|-|TRBJ2-7
CASSEGLVSYEQYF
TGTGCCAGCAGTGAAGGACTAGTCTCCTACGAGCAGTACTTC
>-|TRBV9|TRBD1|TRBJ1-3
CASSDTGVVAGNTIYF
TGTGCCAGCAGCGACACAGGGGTTGTAGCTGGAAACACCATATATTTT
>-|TRBV7-8|-|TRBJ2-7
CASSSARVTHEQYF
TGTGCCAGCAGCTCGGCAAGGGTAACGCACGAGCAGTACTTC
>-|TRBV2|-|TRBJ2-5
CASSAGAETQYF
TGTGCCAGCAGTGCTGGGGCGGAGACCCAGTACTTC
>-|TRBV6-5|TRBD2|TRBJ2-5
CASSYSQRGRPETQYF
TGTGCCAGCAGTTACTCCCAGCGGGGGAGACCAGAGACCCAGTACTTC
>-|TRBV4-3|-|TRBJ2-6
CASSQEGGGANVLTF
TGCGCCAGCAGCCAAGAGGGAGGAGGGGCCAACGTCCTGACTTTC
>-|TRBV4-2|TRBD1|TRBJ1-4
CASSQVETGLGKLFF
TGTGCCAGCAGCCAAGTTGAGACAGGGCTCGGGAAACTGTTTTTT
>-|TRBV10-3|-|TRBJ2-7
CAVRRESEQYF
TGTGCCGTACGCCGGGAGTCCGAGCAGTACTTC
>-|TRBV28|-|TRBJ2-4
CASSLPGVAKNIQYF
TGTGCCAGCAGTTTGCCGGGGGTAGCCAAAAACATTCAGTACTTC
>-|TRBV7-8|TRBD2|TRBJ2-6
CASSLALGGVNVLTF
TGTGCCAGCAGCTTAGCGCTTGGGGGGGTCAACGTCCTGACTTTC
>few|TRBV15|-|TRBJ1-1
CATSKRPLDMRNTEAFF
TGTGCCACCAGCAAACGCCCGTTGGACATGAGGAACACTGAAGCTTTCTTT
>once|TRBV4-1|-|TRBJ2-7
CASSQESGGLSSYEQYF
TGCGCCAGCAGCCAAGAGTCCGGGGGCCTTAGCTCCTACGAGCAGTACTTC
>-|TRBV4-3|-|TRBJ1-4
CASSMSGEKLFF
TGCGCCAGCAGCATGTCAGGGGAAAAACTGTTTTTT
>-|TRBV11-2|-|TRBJ2-1
CASSLGPGNEQFF
TGTGCCAGCAGCTTAGGGCCCGGGAATGAGCAGTTCTTC
>once|TRBV4-1|-|TRBJ1-3
CASSESDRRGNTIYF
TGCGCCAGCAGCGAGTCTGACCGGCGTGGAAACACCATATATTTT
>-|TRBV5-1|TRBD2|TRBJ2-2
CASSLVAGGPGELFF
TGCGCCAGCAGCTTGGTGGCGGGGGGGCCCGGGGAGCTGTTTTTT
>-|TRBV27|-|TRBJ2-7
CASSSTTREQYF
TGTGCCAGCAGTTCGACAACCCGCGAGCAGTACTTC
>-|TRBV6-1|TRBD1|TRBJ1-6
CASRAIQGNESPLHF
TGTGCCAGCAGGGCGATACAGGGGAATGAATCACCCCTCCACTTT
>-|TRBV7-9|-|TRBJ2-3
CASSSDNSGTDTQYF
TGTGCCAGCAGCTCCGATAATAGCGGCACAGATACGCAGTATTTT
>-|TRBV5-4|TRBD1|TRBJ2-5
CASSTRQGAQETQYF
TGTGCCAGCAGCACACGACAGGGGGCGCAAGAGACCCAGTACTTC
>-|TRBV6-5|-|TRBJ1-2
CASTPGYRYTF
TGTGCCAGCACGCCGGGGTACAGGTACACCTTC
>-|TRBV19|-|TRBJ1-2
CASTNDAGTNYGYTF
TGTGCCAGTACCAACGACGCCGGGACAAACTATGGCTACACCTTC
>-|TRBV30|-|TRBJ2-3
CAWRGYTDTQYF
TGTGCCTGGAGAGGGTATACAGATACGCAGTATTTT
>-|TRBV9|-|TRBJ1-3
CASAQIPFSGNTIYF
TGTGCCAGCGCCCAGATCCCATTCTCTGGAAACACCATATATTTT
>-|TRBV18|-|TRBJ2-6
CASSPGSSGANVLTF
TGTGCCAGCTCCCCCGGTAGCTCTGGGGCCAACGTCCTGACTTTC
>-|TRBV7-3|TRBD1|TRBJ2-1
CASRAPGTGGEQFF
TGTGCCAGCAGGGCCCCAGGGACAGGAGGGGAGCAGTTCTTC
>-|TRBV11-2|TRBD2|TRBJ2-7
CASSPGLAGGLTSYEQYF
TGTGCCAGCAGCCCGGGACTAGCGGGGGGACTAACCTCCTACGAGCAGTACTTC
>-|TRBV27|-|TRBJ1-5
CASSLSRLPSNQPQHF
TGTGCCAGCAGTTTAAGCCGGCTTCCTAGCAATCAGCCCCAGCATTTT
>-|TRBV5-1|TRBD2|TRBJ2-5
CASSPDGSGGTQYF
TGCGCCAGCAGCCCGGATGGTAGCGGGGGGACCCAGTACTTC
>-|TRBV7-2|-|TRBJ1-6
CASRSPGWDPRNSPLHF
TGTGCCAGCAGATCCCCAGGGTGGGACCCACGGAATTCACCCCTCCACTTT
>-|TRBV30|-|TRBJ2-3
CAWRLADTQYF
TGTGCCTGGAGATTGGCAGATACGCAGTATTTT
>once|TRBV20-1|TRBD1|TRBJ1-2
CSALTGAGYTF
TGCAGTGCTTTAACAGGGGCCGGCTACACCTTC
>-|TRBV12-5|-|TRBJ1-2
CASGLEGGWEAHVGRYGYTF
TGTGCTAGTGGTTTGGAAGGGGGGTGGGAGGCCCACGTGGGGCGGTATGGCTACACCTTC
>-|TRBV6-1|-|TRBJ1-2
CASSEPGKGVGYTF
TGTGCCAGCAGTGAACCGGGGAAGGGGGTTGGCTACACCTTC
>-|TRBV5-4|TRBD1|TRBJ2-7
CASSPRTGDSSYEQYF
TGTGCCAGCAGCCCGCGGACAGGGGATAGCTCCTACGAGCAGTACTTC
>few|TRBV10-2|TRBD2|TRBJ2-7
CASRSSGNYEQYF
TGCGCCAGCAGATCTAGCGGCAACTACGAGCAGTACTTC
>-|TRBV2|-|TRBJ1-2
CASRLRDGQFYGYTF
TGTGCCAGCAGACTACGGGACGGGCAGTTCTATGGCTACACCTTC
>-|TRBV30|TRBD1|TRBJ2-4
CAWSVQGLANIQYF
TGTGCCTGGAGTGTACAGGGGCTGGCAAACATTCAGTACTTC
>-|TRBV7-8|-|TRBJ1-1
CASSSPVNTEAFF
TGTGCCAGCAGCTCCCCGGTGAACACTGAAGCTTTCTTT
>-|TRBV11-2|TRBD2|TRBJ2-1
CASSLDRGTSSWNEQFF
TGTGCCAGCAGCTTAGATCGGGGGACTAGCAGTTGGAATGAGCAGTTCTTC
>once|TRBV11-2|-|TRBJ2-5
CASSFQPEGETQYF
TGTGCCAGCAGCTTCCAACCAGAGGGGGAGACCCAGTACTTC
>-|TRBV28|TRBD1|TRBJ1-2
CASSLTGAPYGYTF
TGTGCCAGCAGTTTGACAGGGGCGCCCTATGGCTACACCTTC
>-|TRBV7-9|-|TRBJ1-2
CASSGQYYGYTF
TGTGCCAGCAGCGGACAGTACTATGGCTACACCTTC
>-|TRBV19|TRBD1|TRBJ2-5
CASSRQGVYQETQYF
TGTGCCAGTAGTAGACAGGGGGTATACCAAGAGACCCAGTACTTC
>-|TRBV12-5|-|TRBJ2-5
CASGLATGQETQYF
TGTGCTAGTGGTTTGGCAACAGGTCAAGAGACCCAGTACTTC
>-|TRBV14|-|TRBJ2-7
CASSQASGFSSYEQYF
TGTGCCAGCAGCCAAGCATCCGGGTTCAGCTCCTACGAGCAGTACTTC
>-|TRBV6-5|TRBD1|TRBJ1-2
CATKTGTGYGYTF
TGTGCCACCAAGACAGGGACCGGCTATGGCTACACCTTC
>-|TRBV11-1|-|TRBJ2-2
CASSPGGGESGELFF
TGTGCCAGCAGCCCTGGGGGGGGCGAGTCCGGGGAGCTGTTTTTT
>-|TRBV19|TRBD1|TRBJ1-1
CASSITPTGANTEAFF
TGTGCCAGTAGTATCACCCCAACAGGGGCAAACACTGAAGCTTTCTTT
>-|TRBV25-1|TRBD1|TRBJ2-2
CASSEDRGAGELFF
TGTGCCAGCAGTGAAGACAGGGGGGCCGGGGAGCTGTTTTTT